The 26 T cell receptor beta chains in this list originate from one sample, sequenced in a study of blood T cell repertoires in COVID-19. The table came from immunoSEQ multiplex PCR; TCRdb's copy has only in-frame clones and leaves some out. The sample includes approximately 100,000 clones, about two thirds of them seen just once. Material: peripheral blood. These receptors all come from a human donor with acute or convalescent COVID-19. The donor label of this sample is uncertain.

In nucleotides, the CDR3 is TGTGCCAGTAGTAGGGCAGGGGGCCGCAATGAGCAGTTCTTC. Its translation is CASSRAGGRNEQFF. V is TRBV19 and J is TRBJ2-1; 8 positions agree with TRBD1. The ends lost 4 bases at V and 6 bases at J; junction bases unmatched: 5. The CDR3 covers 14 residues. Germline assignment: CDR1 LNHDA and CDR2 SQIVND (reference sequence).

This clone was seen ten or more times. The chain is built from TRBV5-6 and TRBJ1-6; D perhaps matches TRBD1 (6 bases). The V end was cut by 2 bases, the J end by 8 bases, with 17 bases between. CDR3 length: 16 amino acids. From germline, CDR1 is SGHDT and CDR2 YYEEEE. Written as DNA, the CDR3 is TGTGCCAGCAGCTTTTGGTCTCCGACAGGAGATTCACCCCTCCACTTT. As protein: CASSFWSPTGDSPLHF. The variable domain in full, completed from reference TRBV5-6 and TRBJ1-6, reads DAGVTQSPTHLIKTRGQQVTLRCSPKSGHDTVSWYQQALGQGPQFIFQYYEEEERQRGNFPDRFSGHQFPNYSSELNVNALLLGDSALYLCASSFWSPTGDSPLHFGNGTRLTVT.

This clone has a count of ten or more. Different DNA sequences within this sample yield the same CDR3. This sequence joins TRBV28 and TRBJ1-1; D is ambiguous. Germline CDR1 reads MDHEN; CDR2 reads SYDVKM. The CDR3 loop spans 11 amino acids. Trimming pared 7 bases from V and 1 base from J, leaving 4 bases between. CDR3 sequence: CASIQNTEAFF. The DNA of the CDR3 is TGTGCCAGCATTCAGAACACTGAAGCTTTCTTT.

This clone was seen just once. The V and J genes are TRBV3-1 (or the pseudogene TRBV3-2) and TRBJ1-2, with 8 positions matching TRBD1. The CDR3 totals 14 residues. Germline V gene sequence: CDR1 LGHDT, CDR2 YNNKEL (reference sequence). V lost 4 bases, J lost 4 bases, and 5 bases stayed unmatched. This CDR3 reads CASSPPGGSYGYTF. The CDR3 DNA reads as TGTGCCAGCAGCCCCCCAGGGGGCTCCTATGGCTACACCTTC.

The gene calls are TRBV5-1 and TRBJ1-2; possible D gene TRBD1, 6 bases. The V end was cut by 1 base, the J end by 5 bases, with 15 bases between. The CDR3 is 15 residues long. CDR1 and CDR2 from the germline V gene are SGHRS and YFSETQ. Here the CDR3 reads CASSLIPGERYGYTF. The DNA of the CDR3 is TGCGCCAGCAGCTTGATACCAGGGGAGAGGTATGGCTACACCTTC.

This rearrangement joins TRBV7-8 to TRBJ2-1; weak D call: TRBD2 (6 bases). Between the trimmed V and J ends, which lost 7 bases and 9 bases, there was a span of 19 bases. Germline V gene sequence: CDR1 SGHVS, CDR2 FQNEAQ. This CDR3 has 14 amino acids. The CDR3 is CASTLVLAAGEQFF. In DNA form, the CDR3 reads TGTGCCAGCACCCTTGTTTTAGCGGCAGGTGAGCAGTTCTTC.

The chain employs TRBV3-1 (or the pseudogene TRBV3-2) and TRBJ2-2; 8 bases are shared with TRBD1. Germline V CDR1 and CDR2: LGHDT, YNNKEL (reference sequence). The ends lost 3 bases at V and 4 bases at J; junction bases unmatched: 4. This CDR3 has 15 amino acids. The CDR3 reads CASSQRTGSTGELFF. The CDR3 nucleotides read TGTGCCAGCAGCCAGAGGACAGGGAGCACCGGGGAGCTGTTTTTT.

The CDR3 bases are TGTGCCAGCAGCCAGTCCAGGTTCGGCTCCTACAATGAGCAGTTCTTC. Translation gives CASSQSRFGSYNEQFF. This sequence joins TRBV7-9 and TRBJ2-1; the D is unclear. The CDR3 loop spans 16 amino acids. The V end lost 5 bases, the J end lost 0 bases, and 14 bases lay between the germline ends. Germline V gene lookup returns CDR1 SEHNR and CDR2 FQNEAQ (reference sequence).

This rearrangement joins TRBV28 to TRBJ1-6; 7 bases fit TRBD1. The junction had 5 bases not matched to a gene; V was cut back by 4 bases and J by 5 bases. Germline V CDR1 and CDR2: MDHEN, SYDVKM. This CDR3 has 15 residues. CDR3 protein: CASSSHGTDNSPLHF. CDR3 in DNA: TGTGCCAGCAGTTCCCACGGGACAGATAATTCACCCCTCCACTTT.

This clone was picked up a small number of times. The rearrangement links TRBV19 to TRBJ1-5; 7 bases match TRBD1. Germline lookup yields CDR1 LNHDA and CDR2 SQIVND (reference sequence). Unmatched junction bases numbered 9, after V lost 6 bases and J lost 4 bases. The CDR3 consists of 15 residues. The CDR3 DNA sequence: TGTGCCAGTAGAAACTTGGGACAGCCTAATCAGCCCCAGCATTTT. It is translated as CASRNLGQPNQPQHF. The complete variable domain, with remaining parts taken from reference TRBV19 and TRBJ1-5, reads DGGITQSPKYLFRKEGQNVTLSCEQNLNHDAMYWYRQDPGQGLRLIYYSQIVNDFQKGDIAEGYSVSREKKESFPLTVTSAQKNPTAFYLCASRNLGQPNQPQHFGDGTRLSIL.

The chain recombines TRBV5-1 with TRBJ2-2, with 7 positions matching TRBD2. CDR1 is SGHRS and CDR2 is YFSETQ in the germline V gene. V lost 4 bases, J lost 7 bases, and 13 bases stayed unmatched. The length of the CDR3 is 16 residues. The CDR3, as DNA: TGCGCCAGCAGCCCCCAACTTCGCGGGGGAGACGGGGAGCTGTTTTTT. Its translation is CASSPQLRGGDGELFF.

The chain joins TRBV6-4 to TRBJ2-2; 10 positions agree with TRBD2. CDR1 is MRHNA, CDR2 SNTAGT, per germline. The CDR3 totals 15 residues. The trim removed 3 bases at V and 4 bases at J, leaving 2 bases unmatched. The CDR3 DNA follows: TGTGCCAGCAGTGAAGCGGGGGGGTTCACCGGGGAGCTGTTTTTT. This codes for CASSEAGGFTGELFF.

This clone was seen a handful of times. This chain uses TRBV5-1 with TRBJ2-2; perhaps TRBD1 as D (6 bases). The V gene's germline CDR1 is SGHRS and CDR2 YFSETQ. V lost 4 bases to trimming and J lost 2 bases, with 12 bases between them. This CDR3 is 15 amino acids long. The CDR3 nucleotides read TGCGCCAGCAGCACGGGACACCGAAACACCGGGGAGCTGTTTTTT. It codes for CASSTGHRNTGELFF. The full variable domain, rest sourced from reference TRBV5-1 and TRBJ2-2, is KAGVTQTPRYLIKTRGQQVTLSCSPISGHRSVSWYQQTPGQGLQFLFEYFSETQRNKGNFPGRFSGRQFSNSRSEMNVSTLELGDSALYLCASSTGHRNTGELFFGEGSRLTVL.

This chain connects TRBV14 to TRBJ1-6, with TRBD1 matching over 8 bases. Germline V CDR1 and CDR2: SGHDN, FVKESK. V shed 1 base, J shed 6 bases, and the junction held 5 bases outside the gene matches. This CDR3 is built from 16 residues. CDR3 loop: CASSQGTTGGNSPLHF. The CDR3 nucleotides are TGTGCCAGCAGCCAAGGAACAACAGGGGGTAATTCACCCCTCCACTTT.

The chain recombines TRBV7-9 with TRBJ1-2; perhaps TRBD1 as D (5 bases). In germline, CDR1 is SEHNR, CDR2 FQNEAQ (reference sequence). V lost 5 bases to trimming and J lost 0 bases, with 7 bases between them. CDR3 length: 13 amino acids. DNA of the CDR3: TGTGCCAGCAGCGCGACAGCTAACTATGGCTACACCTTC. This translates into CASSATANYGYTF.

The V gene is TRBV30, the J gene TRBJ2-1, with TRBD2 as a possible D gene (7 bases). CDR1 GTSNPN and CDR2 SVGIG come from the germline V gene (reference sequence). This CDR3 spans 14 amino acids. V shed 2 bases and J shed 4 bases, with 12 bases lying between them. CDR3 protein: CAWSRGGPYNEQFF. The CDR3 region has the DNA TGTGCCTGGAGTAGGGGGGGGCCTTACAATGAGCAGTTCTTC.

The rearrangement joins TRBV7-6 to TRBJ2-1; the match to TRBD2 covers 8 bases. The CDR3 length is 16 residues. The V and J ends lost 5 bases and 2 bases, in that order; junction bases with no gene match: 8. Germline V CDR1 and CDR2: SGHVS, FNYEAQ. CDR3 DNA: TGTGCCAGCAGCAAACAAACTAGCGGAGCCTACAATGAGCAGTTCTTC. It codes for CASSKQTSGAYNEQFF.

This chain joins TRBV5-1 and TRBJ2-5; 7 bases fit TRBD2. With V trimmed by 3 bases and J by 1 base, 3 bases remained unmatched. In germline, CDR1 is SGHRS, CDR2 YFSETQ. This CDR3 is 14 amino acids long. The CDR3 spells CASSSGTIQETQYF. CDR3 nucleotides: TGCGCCAGCAGCTCCGGGACTATCCAAGAGACCCAGTACTTC.

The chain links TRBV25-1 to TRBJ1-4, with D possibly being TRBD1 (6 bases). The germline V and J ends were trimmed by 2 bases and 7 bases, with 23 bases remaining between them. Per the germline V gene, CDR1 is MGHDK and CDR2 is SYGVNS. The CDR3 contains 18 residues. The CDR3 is CASSEPQGTKRRIEKLFF. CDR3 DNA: TGTGCCAGCAGTGAACCCCAGGGGACAAAGCGCCGAATTGAAAAACTGTTTTTT.

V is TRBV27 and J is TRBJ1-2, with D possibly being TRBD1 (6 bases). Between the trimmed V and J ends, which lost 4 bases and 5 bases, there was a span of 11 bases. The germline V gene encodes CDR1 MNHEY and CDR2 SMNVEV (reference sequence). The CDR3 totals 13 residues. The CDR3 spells CASSSLDSYGYTF. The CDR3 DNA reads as TGTGCCAGCAGTTCGTTGGACAGTTATGGCTACACCTTC.

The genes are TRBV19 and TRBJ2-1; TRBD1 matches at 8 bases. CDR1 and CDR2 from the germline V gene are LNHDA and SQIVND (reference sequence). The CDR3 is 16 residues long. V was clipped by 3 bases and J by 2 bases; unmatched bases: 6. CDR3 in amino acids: CASSIFGTGAYNEQFF. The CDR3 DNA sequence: TGTGCCAGTAGTATTTTTGGGACAGGAGCCTACAATGAGCAGTTCTTC. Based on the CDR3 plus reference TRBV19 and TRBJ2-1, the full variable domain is DGGITQSPKYLFRKEGQNVTLSCEQNLNHDAMYWYRQDPGQGLRLIYYSQIVNDFQKGDIAEGYSVSREKKESFPLTVTSAQKNPTAFYLCASSIFGTGAYNEQFFGPGTRLTVL.

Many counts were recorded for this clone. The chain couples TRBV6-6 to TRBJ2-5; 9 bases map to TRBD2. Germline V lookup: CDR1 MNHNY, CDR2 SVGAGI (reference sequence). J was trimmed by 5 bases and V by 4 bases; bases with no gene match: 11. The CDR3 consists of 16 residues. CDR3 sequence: CASSSLAGGPTETQYF. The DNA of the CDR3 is TGTGCCAGCAGTTCCCTTGCGGGGGGGCCTACGGAGACCCAGTACTTC.

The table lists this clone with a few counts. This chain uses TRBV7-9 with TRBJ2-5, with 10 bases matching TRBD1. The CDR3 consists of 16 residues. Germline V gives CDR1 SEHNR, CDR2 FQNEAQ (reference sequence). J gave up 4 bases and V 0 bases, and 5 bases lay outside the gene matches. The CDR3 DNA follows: TGTGCCAGCAGCTTAGCGACAGGGGGCAGGGGAGAGACCCAGTACTTC. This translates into CASSLATGGRGETQYF.

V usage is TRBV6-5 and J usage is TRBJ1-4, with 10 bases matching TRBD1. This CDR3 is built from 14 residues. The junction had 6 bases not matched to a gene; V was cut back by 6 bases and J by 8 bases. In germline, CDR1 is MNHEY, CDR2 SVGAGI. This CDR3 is CASSPGTGAEKLFF. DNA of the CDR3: TGTGCCAGCAGCCCCGGGACAGGGGCAGAAAAACTGTTTTTT.

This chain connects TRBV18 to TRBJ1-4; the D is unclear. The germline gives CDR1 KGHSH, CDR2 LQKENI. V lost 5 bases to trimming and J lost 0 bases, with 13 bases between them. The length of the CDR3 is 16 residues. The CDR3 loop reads CASSKGRGATNEKLFF. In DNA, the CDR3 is TGTGCCAGCTCAAAGGGCCGGGGAGCAACTAATGAAAAACTGTTTTTT.

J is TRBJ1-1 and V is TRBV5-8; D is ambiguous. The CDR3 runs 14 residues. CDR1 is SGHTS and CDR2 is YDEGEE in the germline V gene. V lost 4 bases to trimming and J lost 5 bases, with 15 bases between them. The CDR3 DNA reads TGTGCCAGCAGCCGCTCGATGGGAGGGACTGAAGCTTTCTTT. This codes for CASSRSMGGTEAFF.